This TCR beta chain originates from a study of tumor and adjacent non-tumor tissue in lung cancer. Background on the study: On average, productive TCRbeta reads reached about 4.4 million per sample. General study results and limits: Tumor tissue had significantly higher TCR diversity than normal lung. Tumor repertoires had a smaller top 100 clone share than normal lung.

A modified ARM-PCR protocol with three rounds of nested PCR amplified TCRbeta. TCRdb re-called the multiplex PCR reads with MiXCR, one entry per CDR3 protein. This sample has about 110,000 distinct CDR3 sequences, with 60% to 65% found just once. This sample's RNA came from whole unsorted tissue. The normal lung tissue was taken more than 3 cm from the tumor edge. In the case of this clonotype: Its antigen is not known.

Sequenced input: distant non-tumor lung tissue. The sequence came from a man aged 60 to 69 with non-small cell lung cancer.

The CDR3 is CASSWDSVSGDYTF. The CDR3 DNA follows: TGTGCCAGCAGTTGGGACAGTGTATCTGGCGACTACACCTTC. This rearrangement joins TRBV6-5 to TRBJ1-2; TRBD1 matches 7 bases. CDR1 is MNHEY, CDR2 SVGAGI, per germline. Unmatched junction bases numbered 12, after V lost 4 bases and J lost 10 bases. This CDR3 has 14 amino acids.